This is a list of T cell receptor beta chains from one sample in a study of cytomegalovirus exposure and HLA in healthy donors. The assay was immunoSEQ multiplex PCR, and TCRdb's table has in-frame clones only and misses some. The table records fewer than 200,000 clones, roughly 80% of them present only once. Sequencing was done on a sample of PBMCs. The receptors come from a woman in her late teens or twenties in good health and CMV-seronegative. Both conserved end residues are part of each CDR3. A D gene is named only where the DNA matches it firmly. The size of a clone is reported for some rows only, either as once, few or many, or as a class for expanded clones.

.	TRBD2	TRBV28	TRBJ2-1	TGTGCCAGCAGTTTTAAGGCGGGAGGTACCGATGAGCAGTTCTTC	CASSFKAGGTDEQFF
.	.	TRBV7-2	TRBJ1-2	TGTGCCAGCAGCCCAGATCCTAGCGCTAACTATGGCTACACCTTC	CASSPDPSANYGYTF
.	.	TRBV7-6	TRBJ1-1	TGTGCCAGCAGCTTGGATCCGGGACAGAACACTGAAGCTTTCTTT	CASSLDPGQNTEAFF
.	.	TRBV2	TRBJ1-1	TGTGCCAGCAGATACCGCGGGGCCCGGGATGCAAGCGAAGCTTTCTTT	CASRYRGARDASEAFF
once	.	TRBV30	TRBJ2-5	TGTGCCTGGAAGGGGGATCAACTACAAGAGACCCAGTACTTC	CAWKGDQLQETQYF
.	TRBD2	TRBV5-1	TRBJ2-5	TGCGCCAGCAGCTTGGGGACTAGCGGATTACAAGAGACCCAGTACTTC	CASSLGTSGLQETQYF
.	.	TRBV28	TRBJ1-1	TGTGCCAGCAGCCCCCAGAACACTGAAGCTTTCTTT	CASSPQNTEAFF
.	.	TRBV28	TRBJ2-1	TGTGCCAGCAGCTTTCCCAACAGTCGCGACTACAATGAGCAGTTCTTC	CASSFPNSRDYNEQFF
few	TRBD2	TRBV2	TRBJ2-5	TGTGCCAGCAGTGGGCTAGCGGAGGGAGGGGAGACCCAGTACTTC	CASSGLAEGGETQYF
.	.	TRBV7-6	TRBJ1-3	TGTGCCAGCAGCTTACAGGAGGCAGGAAACACCATATATTTT	CASSLQEAGNTIYF
.	TRBD2	TRBV18	TRBJ2-3	TGTGCCAGCTCACCTAACGGACTAGGCACAGAAGAAGATACGCAGTATTTT	CASSPNGLGTEEDTQYF
.	TRBD1	TRBV5-4	TRBJ2-7	TGTGCCAGCAGCCCAACACCGGGACAGGGTCAAGAGCAGTACTTC	CASSPTPGQGQEQYF
few	TRBD2	TRBV9	TRBJ2-1	TGTGCCAGCAGCTCCCGGACTAGTCGCGAGCAGTTCTTC	CASSSRTSREQFF
.	TRBD1	TRBV9	TRBJ2-7	TGTGCCAGCAGCGTAACGGGACAGGGACCCTACGAGCAGTACTTC	CASSVTGQGPYEQYF
.	TRBD1	TRBV28	TRBJ1-5	TGTGCCAGCAGGATAGGACAGGGGAACAATCAGCCCCAGCATTTT	CASRIGQGNNQPQHF
.	.	TRBV6-6	TRBJ2-5	TGTGCCAGCAGTTATGCTGGGGGCGGCGAGACCCAGTACTTC	CASSYAGGGETQYF
.	.	TRBV29-1	TRBJ1-1	TGCAGCGTTGTAATAGGGGGGAACACTGAAGCTTTCTTT	CSVVIGGNTEAFF
.	.	TRBV2	TRBJ2-5	TGTGCCAGCAGGCTCAGGGGTGAGGAGACCCAGTACTTC	CASRLRGEETQYF
.	.	TRBV6-5	TRBJ1-3	TGTGCCAGCAGTAGCCGGTTCTCTGGAAACACCATATATTTT	CASSSRFSGNTIYF
.	.	TRBV19	TRBJ1-1	TGTGCCAGTAGTACCGAGGCGGGGAAGGTCGACACTGAAGCTTTCTTT	CASSTEAGKVDTEAFF
.	TRBD2	TRBV15	TRBJ2-1	TGTGCCACCAGCAGAAGCGGGAGCTACGAATTGGGCGCCTACAATGAGCAGTTCTTC	CATSRSGSYELGAYNEQFF
.	.	TRBV2	TRBJ1-6	TGTGCCAGCAGTCTCCCCAGTTCACCCCTCCACTTT	CASSLPSSPLHF
.	TRBD2	TRBV5-1	TRBJ2-5	TGCGCCAGCAGCTCCTCGAGGGGGGTAGCGGGAGCTAAAGAGACCCAGTACTTC	CASSSSRGVAGAKETQYF
.	.	TRBV4-3	TRBJ2-7	TGCGCCAGCAGCCAAGCTGGATCAGCCTTTGGTGTCGGAACAGGGTTCTCCTACGAGCAGTACTTC	CASSQAGSAFGVGTGFSYEQYF
.	.	TRBV28	TRBJ2-7	TGTGCCAGCAATTTCAGAGGGTTCTCCTACGAGCAGTACTTC	CASNFRGFSYEQYF
.	TRBD2	TRBV4-2	TRBJ2-2	TGTGCCAGCAGCCCAGGGGGGGGGACTAGCGGGAGGAACACCGGGGAGCTGTTTTTT	CASSPGGGTSGRNTGELFF
.	.	TRBV5-4	TRBJ1-4	TGTGCCAGCAGCTTCTGGACCCGGAGGGGAGGTGAAAAACTGTTTTTT	CASSFWTRRGGEKLFF
once	.	TRBV7-3	TRBJ2-6	TGTGCCAGCAGCTTACGTCCCGTCTCTGGGGCCAACGTCCTGACTTTC	CASSLRPVSGANVLTF
.	TRBD1	TRBV5-5	TRBJ2-7	TGTGCCAGCACGCGACAGGGGTACGAGCAGTACTTC	CASTRQGYEQYF
once	TRBD2	TRBV27	TRBJ2-5	TGTGCCAGCGCCCCGGGACTAGCGGGACCCGGCCAAGAGACCCAGTACTTC	CASAPGLAGPGQETQYF
.	.	TRBV27	TRBJ2-1	TGTGCCAGCAGTTTATGGGGGGACTCTAATGAGCAGTTCTTC	CASSLWGDSNEQFF
once	TRBD2	TRBV4-3	TRBJ2-5	TGCGCCAGCAGCCAAGATCAGGTTAGCGGGCAAGAGACCCAGTACTTC	CASSQDQVSGQETQYF
.	TRBD1	TRBV6-5	TRBJ2-5	TGTGCCAGCAGCGGGACAGGAGTAGAGACCCAGTACTTC	CASSGTGVETQYF
.	.	TRBV27	TRBJ2-5	TGTGCCAGCAGTTTGTGGCTAGGGGCAGAGACCCAGTACTTC	CASSLWLGAETQYF
.	.	TRBV15	TRBJ2-7	TGTGCCACCAGCAGAGATAGATCGAGCTCCTACGAGCAGTACTTC	CATSRDRSSSYEQYF
few	.	TRBV4-3	TRBJ1-2	TGCGCCAGCAGCCCTAGTCAGGGGAGGGATGGCTACACCTTC	CASSPSQGRDGYTF
.	.	TRBV6-1	TRBJ1-1	TGTGCCAGCAGTGAAACAGCAGGGGACACTGAAGCTTTCTTT	CASSETAGDTEAFF
.	TRBD2	TRBV4-3	TRBJ2-2	TGCGCCAGCAGCCAACCTATAGCGGGAGGAAGCACCGGGGAGCTGTTTTTT	CASSQPIAGGSTGELFF
.	.	TRBV30	TRBJ1-5	TGTGCCTGGAGTACCGGGGTCAGCAATCAGCCCCAGCATTTT	CAWSTGVSNQPQHF
.	.	TRBV7-2	TRBJ2-2	TGTGCCAGCAGACACCGTGCCGGGGAGCTGTTTTTT	CASRHRAGELFF
.	.	TRBV28	TRBJ2-4	TGTGCCAGCAGTTTTGGTGGGGAGGGGGACATTCAGTACTTC	CASSFGGEGDIQYF
.	.	TRBV7-9	TRBJ2-7	TGTGCCAGCAGCTTAGCACAGGACCCTAACGAGCAGTACTTC	CASSLAQDPNEQYF
few	.	TRBV11-2	TRBJ2-4	TGTGCCAGCAGCTTAGTAGGGGGGGGAGCCAAAAACATTCAGTACTTC	CASSLVGGGAKNIQYF
.	TRBD1	TRBV6-5	TRBJ2-7	TGTGCCAGCAGTTTACAGGGGGCTGGGGACGAGCAGTACTTC	CASSLQGAGDEQYF
.	TRBD1	TRBV18	TRBJ2-7	TGTGCCAGCTCACGAGGGGGCACCTACGAGCAGTACTTC	CASSRGGTYEQYF
.	.	TRBV5-1	TRBJ2-7	TGCGCCAGCAGCTCGGACGGGGACTCCTACGAGCAGTACTTC	CASSSDGDSYEQYF
once	.	TRBV27	TRBJ1-5	TGTGCCAGCAGTTTATCCTACAGTCAGCCCCAGCATTTT	CASSLSYSQPQHF
.	.	TRBV7-9	TRBJ1-2	TGTGCCAGCAGCTTAGACGCGTCTGGCTACACCTTC	CASSLDASGYTF
.	.	TRBV28	TRBJ2-2	TGTGCCAGCAGTTTTTCAGGGCACGGGAACACCGGGGAGCTGTTTTTT	CASSFSGHGNTGELFF
.	TRBD2	TRBV7-8	TRBJ2-7	TGTGCCAGCAGCCCGGGGGGGAGCTCCTACGAGCAGTACTTC	CASSPGGSSYEQYF